This T cell receptor (beta chain) was identified during a study of T and B cells in COVID-19 patients. Turning to the study itself: Blood was sampled from COVID-19 patients who were either actively infected or recovered.

Germline lookup yields CDR1 MRHNA and CDR2 SNTAGT. The CDR3 extends over 16 amino acids. Losses at the gene ends were 2 bases for V and 3 bases for J; bases not matched to a gene: 6. TRB was amplified from about 250-500 ng of blood genomic DNA. General observations from the study: CD4+, regulatory T cell, CD8+ and sorted SARS-CoV-2-responsive or tetramer+ T cells were not yet sequenced. The recovered cohort had roughly 2,400 exclusive TCR clusters, including 30 to 40 low generation probability clusters.

A word on this clonotype: Antigen specificity is unknown.

Multiplex PCR with BIOMED2 TRB-A/B primer pools amplified TRB rearrangements. TCRdb used MiXCR to reprocess the multiplex PCR reads, holding one entry per CDR3 protein. The sample contains 7,000 or so distinct CDR3 sequences, around 32% of which appear only once. The source is a human donor who had recovered from COVID-19. J is TRBJ2-3 and V is TRBV6-4; 9 bases are a match to TRBD2. The sequencing input was blood. Here the CDR3 reads CASSDTAGGGTDTQYF. CDR3 DNA sequence: TGTGCCAGCAGTGACACCGCGGGGGGGGGAACAGATACGCAGTATTTT.